This T cell receptor (beta chain) originates from a study of regulatory T cells in long-lasting Graves disease. Time point noted: newly diagnosed GD, antithyroid drugs for less than 3 months. Extracted PBMC RNA gave rise to the TCR library. The sample holds many counts of this clonotype. Through Arm-PCR of CDR3 regions and iRepertoire HTBI primers, TCR beta libraries were built. TCRdb itself ran the multiplex PCR reads through MiXCR, one entry per CDR3 protein. The sample has 360,000 or so distinct CDR3 sequences, roughly 16% seen once. These data are also associated with another study on T cells in Graves' hyperthyroidism and ophthalmopathy.

The origin of this receptor is a woman between 18 and 29 years old with Graves disease. This sample comprised peripheral blood mononuclear cells (PBMCs), obtained at new diagnosis, from a patient treated with antithyroid drugs.

In DNA form, the CDR3 reads TGCGCCAGCAGCTTGGCCTTCGGGGACGAGCAGTACTTC. Its protein is CASSLAFGDEQYF. The chain is built from TRBV5-1 and TRBJ2-7, with TRBD2 as a possible D gene (5 bases). The V end was cut by 0 bases, the J end by 5 bases, with 9 bases between. Per germline, CDR1 SGHRS and CDR2 YFSETQ. This CDR3 has 13 amino acids.